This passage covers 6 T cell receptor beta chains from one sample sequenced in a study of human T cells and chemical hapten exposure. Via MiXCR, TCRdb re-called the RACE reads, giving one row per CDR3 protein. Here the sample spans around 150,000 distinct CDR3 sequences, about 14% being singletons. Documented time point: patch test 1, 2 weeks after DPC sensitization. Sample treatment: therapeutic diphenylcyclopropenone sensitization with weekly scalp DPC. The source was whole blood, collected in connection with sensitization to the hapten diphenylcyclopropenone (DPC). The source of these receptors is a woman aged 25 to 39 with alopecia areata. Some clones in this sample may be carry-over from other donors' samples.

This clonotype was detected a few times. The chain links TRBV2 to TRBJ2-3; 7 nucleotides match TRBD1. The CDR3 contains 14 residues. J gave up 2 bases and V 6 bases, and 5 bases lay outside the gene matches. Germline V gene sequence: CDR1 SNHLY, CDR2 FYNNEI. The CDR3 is CASSRDSHTDTQYF. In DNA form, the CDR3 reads TGTGCCAGCAGCCGGGACAGTCACACAGATACGCAGTATTTT.

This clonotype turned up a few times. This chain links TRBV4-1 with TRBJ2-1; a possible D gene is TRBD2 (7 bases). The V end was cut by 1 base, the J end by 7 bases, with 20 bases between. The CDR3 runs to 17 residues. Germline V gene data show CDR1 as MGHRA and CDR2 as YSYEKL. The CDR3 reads CASSQVRGRGLWNEQFF. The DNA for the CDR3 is TGCGCCAGCAGCCAAGTCCGGGGGAGGGGGTTGTGGAATGAGCAGTTCTTC.

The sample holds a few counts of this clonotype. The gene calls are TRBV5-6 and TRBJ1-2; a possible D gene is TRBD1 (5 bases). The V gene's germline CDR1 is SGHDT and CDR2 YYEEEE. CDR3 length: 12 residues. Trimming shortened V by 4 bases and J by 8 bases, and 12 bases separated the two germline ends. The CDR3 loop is CASSEGLWGYTF. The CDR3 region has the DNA TGTGCCAGCAGCGAGGGACTTTGGGGCTACACCTTC.

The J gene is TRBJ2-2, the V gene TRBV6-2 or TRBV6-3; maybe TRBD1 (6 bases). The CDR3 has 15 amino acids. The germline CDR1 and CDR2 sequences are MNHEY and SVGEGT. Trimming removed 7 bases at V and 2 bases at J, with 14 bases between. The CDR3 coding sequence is TGTGCCAGCACCCCGGACAGATCTAACACCGGGGAGCTGTTTTTT. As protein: CASTPDRSNTGELFF.

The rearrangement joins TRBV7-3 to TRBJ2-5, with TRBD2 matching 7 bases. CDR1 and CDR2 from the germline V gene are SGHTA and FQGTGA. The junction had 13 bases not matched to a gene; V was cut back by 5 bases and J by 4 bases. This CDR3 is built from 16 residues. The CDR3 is CASSPSGGGGGETQYF. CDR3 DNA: TGTGCCAGCAGCCCCTCTGGGGGGGGTGGAGGAGAGACCCAGTACTTC.

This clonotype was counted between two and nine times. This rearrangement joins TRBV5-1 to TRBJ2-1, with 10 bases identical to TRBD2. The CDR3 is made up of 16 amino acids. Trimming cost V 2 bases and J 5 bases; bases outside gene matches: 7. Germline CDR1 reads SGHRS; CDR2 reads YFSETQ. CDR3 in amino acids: CASSFLAGARHNEQFF. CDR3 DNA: TGCGCCAGCAGCTTCCTAGCGGGAGCGAGGCACAATGAGCAGTTCTTC.